A single sample is the source of the 2 T cell receptor beta chains below, sequenced in a study of OX40 agonist ivuxolimab in advanced cancers. The method behind the library was the immunoSEQ multiplex PCR assay. TCRdb's version of the immuneACCESS table is confined to in-frame rearrangements and falls short of the full clone set. An unresolved V gene accounts for under half of the shortfall where checked; the remainder is of unknown origin. Recorded for this sample are 25,000 to 40,000 clones; 87% of them occurred a single time. The ten largest clonotypes hold around a quarter of the sample. The sample was CD4+ or CD8+ T cells sorted from blood, taken in a trial of the OX40 agonist ivuxolimab. Receptors were obtained from an adult with an advanced solid tumor such as melanoma, head and neck, liver or kidney cancer.

The chain recombines TRBV11-1 with TRBJ2-5; unclear D gene. This CDR3 is 14 amino acids long. Looked up from germline, CDR1 is SGHAT and CDR2 is FQDESV (reference sequence). V was trimmed by 0 bases and J by 1 base, leaving 6 bases between them. CDR3 loop: CASSLAGSQETQYF. CDR3 nucleotide sequence: TGTGCCAGCAGCTTAGCGGGGTCCCAAGAGACCCAGTACTTC.

The chain joins TRBV13 to TRBJ1-1; D gene ambiguous. Germline V gene lookup returns CDR1 PRHDT and CDR2 FYEKMQ (reference sequence). The CDR3 covers 15 residues. Trimming shortened V by 5 bases and J by 5 bases, and 18 bases separated the two germline ends. CDR3 protein: CASSRAVTGWTEAFF. For the CDR3, the DNA is TGTGCCAGCAGCCGAGCGGTGACCGGGTGGACTGAAGCTTTCTTT.